This TCR beta chain was profiled in a study of technical replicates of blood from a handful of donors. CDR3 size: 14 residues. Germline V gene lookup returns CDR1 LNHNV and CDR2 YYDKDF (reference sequence). Trimming removed 7 bases from V and 5 bases from J; junction bases left unmatched: 7. Assay used: immunoSEQ multiplex PCR; TCRdb lists only in-frame clones, some missing. The sample lists fewer than 75,000 clones, 88% occurring once. The sequence was collected from a human donor in good health. Some clones in this sample may be carry-over from other donors' samples. Specimen: PBMCs. This rearrangement joins TRBV15 to TRBJ2-2; 7 bases fit TRBD2. CDR3 DNA: TGTGCCACCACTTTGGGAGGGGCTACCGGGGAGCTGTTTTTT. Amino acid sequence: CATTLGGATGELFF. Full variable domain (outside the CDR3, taken from reference TRBV15 and TRBJ2-2): DAMVIQNPRYQVTQFGKPVTLSCSQTLNHNVMYWYQQKSSQAPKLLFHYYDKDFNNEADTPDNFQSRRPNTSFCFLDIRSPGLGDTAMYLCATTLGGATGELFFGEGSRLTVL.